What follows describes a single T cell receptor (beta chain). The data originate from a study of CD8 T cells in ankylosing spondylitis. V gave up 1 base and J gave up 3 bases, with 12 bases separating them. Germline CDR1 SGHDN, CDR2 FVKESK. This CDR3 is 16 amino acids long. MiXCR was run by TCRdb on the 5' RACE reads, yielding one entry per CDR3 protein. The sample contains under 250,000 distinct CDR3 sequences, more than 25% of which appear only once. The source is a male donor with ankylosing spondylitis or in good health (not recorded which). The sample comprised blood, either unsorted or a sorted T cell fraction (not recorded which). The chain joins TRBV14 to TRBJ2-2, with unresolved D. The CDR3 nucleotides read TGTGCCAGCAGCCAAGGACTTATCGCGGACACCGGGGAGCTGTTTTTT. Protein product: CASSQGLIADTGELFF.